Sequencing of this TCR beta chain was carried out in a study of vaccination and CD4 T cells after COVID-19. Study in general: Median time from second vaccine dose to sampling was about 70 days (14 to 241).

This clonotype was picked up a small number of times. Its cognate antigen is unknown. The treatment here: roughly 11-day PBMC culture with coronavirus spike peptide pools or control peptides (ViraFEST assay). Researchers collected the unexposed donor's CD4+ T cells before the COVID-19 pandemic (2011-2018). The CDR3 has 13 amino acids. Trimming took 6 bases from V and 5 from J, leaving 12 bases between them. At the Johns Hopkins FTIC core, DNA taken from cultured CD4+ T cells was sequenced by way of the Oncomine TCR Beta short-read assay. TCRdb used MiXCR to reprocess the PCR reads, holding one entry per CDR3 protein. This sample carries about 6,600 distinct CDR3 sequences, roughly 51% of them seen once, and the ten largest clones take around 45%.

The sequence was obtained from a human donor in good health. The specimen was CD4+ T cells from blood, cultured in vitro. The chain uses TRBV12-3 or TRBV12-4 and TRBJ2-3; no reliable D call. CDR3 DNA: TGTGCCAGCAGCCTATTGACGGTAGATACGCAGTATTTT. Translated: CASSLLTVDTQYF.